The 31 T cell receptor beta chains presented below share a single source sample, sequenced in a study of blood T cell repertoires in COVID-19. Method: immunoSEQ multiplex PCR; TCRdb's copy keeps in-frame clones and lacks some. The table records 70,000 to 80,000 clones, about nine tenths of them present only once. The sequenced material came from peripheral blood. The receptors originated from a woman aged 45-60 years with acute or convalescent COVID-19.

The chain employs TRBV4-1 and TRBJ2-4, with 7 bases lining up with TRBD1. Germline V lookup: CDR1 MGHRA, CDR2 YSYEKL. The trim removed 0 bases at V and 0 bases at J, leaving 2 bases unmatched. The CDR3 sequence is 16 residues long. The CDR3 sequence: CASSQENRGAKNIQYF. The CDR3 region has the DNA TGCGCCAGCAGCCAAGAGAACAGGGGAGCCAAAAACATTCAGTACTTC.

This chain uses TRBV3-1 (or the pseudogene TRBV3-2) with TRBJ1-1; possibly TRBD1 for D (6 bases). CDR1 and CDR2 from the germline V gene are LGHDT and YNNKEL (reference sequence). The CDR3 is made up of 14 amino acids. V was pared by 7 bases and J by 5 bases, with 17 bases between. The CDR3 DNA reads TGTGCCAGCACACCAATCCACAGGGAGACTGAAGCTTTCTTT. Protein sequence: CASTPIHRETEAFF.

This rearrangement joins TRBV7-9 to TRBJ1-4; D not certain. Trimming removed 3 bases at V and 6 bases at J, with 11 bases between. The CDR3 has 14 amino acids. Germline V gene sequence: CDR1 SEHNR, CDR2 FQNEAQ (reference sequence). CDR3 sequence (DNA): TGTGCCAGCAGCTTTGATGTTTCGGATGAAAAACTGTTTTTT. This sequence encodes CASSFDVSDEKLFF.

V and J are TRBV29-1 and TRBJ1-2; 7 nucleotides line up with TRBD1. Germline V gene data show CDR1 as SQVTM and CDR2 as ANQGSEA. This CDR3 is built from 13 residues. J lost 2 bases, V lost 6 bases, and 6 bases had no gene match. CDR3 nucleotides: TGCAGCGTGGCCCCGGACAGGAACTATGGCTACACCTTC. It translates to CSVAPDRNYGYTF.

The rearrangement links TRBV21-1 to TRBJ1-1; TRBD1, the table's D call, was not compared with the DNA. TRBV21-1 is marked as a pseudogene. This CDR3 spans 17 amino acids. Written as DNA, the CDR3 is TGTGCCAGCAGCAAAACCTCGTGGATGGGGGCGGAAGGTGAAGCTTTCTTT. Translation gives CASSKTSWMGAEGEAFF.

The CDR3 DNA reads TGTGCCAGCAGAAAAAGATCGGGGGGGGCCTATGGCTACACCTTC. This encodes CASRKRSGGAYGYTF. The chain carries TRBV3-1 (or the pseudogene TRBV3-2) and TRBJ1-2, with D perhaps TRBD1 (6 bases). The germline V gene has CDR1 LGHDT and CDR2 YNNKEL (reference sequence). V lost 6 bases and J 4 bases, leaving 18 bases between the germline ends. The CDR3 spans 15 residues.

V usage is TRBV18 and J usage is TRBJ1-5; 8 bases are shared with TRBD1. The ends lost 3 bases at V and 0 bases at J; junction bases unmatched: 4. CDR1 is KGHSH, CDR2 LQKENI, per germline. The CDR3 runs to 16 residues. The CDR3 reads CASSPGQVDSNQPQHF. CDR3 coding DNA: TGTGCCAGCTCACCGGGACAGGTTGATAGCAATCAGCCCCAGCATTTT.

This sequence joins TRBV19 and TRBJ1-5; TRBD1 might be the D (6 bases). Looked up from germline, CDR1 is LNHDA and CDR2 is SQIVND (reference sequence). V was pared by 6 bases and J by 1 base, with 10 bases between. The CDR3 is made up of 14 amino acids. This CDR3 reads CASSTGTSNQPQHF. The CDR3 coding sequence is TGTGCCAGTAGCACCGGGACAAGCAATCAGCCCCAGCATTTT. The full variable domain, its missing parts supplied by reference TRBV19 and TRBJ1-5, is DGGITQSPKYLFRKEGQNVTLSCEQNLNHDAMYWYRQDPGQGLRLIYYSQIVNDFQKGDIAEGYSVSREKKESFPLTVTSAQKNPTAFYLCASSTGTSNQPQHFGDGTRLSIL.

This clone was seen just once. V and J are TRBV30 and TRBJ1-2, with D tentatively TRBD1 (5 bases). CDR3 size: 13 residues. Germline assignment: CDR1 GTSNPN and CDR2 SVGIG (reference sequence). The V end was cut by 2 bases, the J end by 5 bases, with 12 bases between. The CDR3 loop reads CAWSRGLEYGYTF. CDR3 nucleotide sequence: TGTGCCTGGAGTAGGGGCTTAGAATATGGCTACACCTTC. The full variable domain, rest sourced from reference TRBV30 and TRBJ1-2, is SQTIHQWPATLVQPVGSPLSLECTVEGTSNPNLYWYRQAAGRGLQLLFYSVGIGQISSEVPQNLSASRPQDRQFILSSKKLLLSDSGFYLCAWSRGLEYGYTFGSGTRLTVV.

The genes are TRBV5-5 and TRBJ1-5; perhaps TRBD1 as D (6 bases). The V gene lost 4 bases and the J gene lost 2 bases, with 10 bases spanning the gap. The length of the CDR3 is 14 residues. Germline CDR1 SGHKS, CDR2 YYEKEE (reference sequence). The CDR3 reads CASSLQGGNQPQHF. CDR3 coding DNA: TGTGCCAGCAGCCTACAGGGAGGCAATCAGCCCCAGCATTTT.

V and J are TRBV2 and TRBJ2-3; 9 bases are a match to TRBD2. Germline V gene data show CDR1 as SNHLY and CDR2 as FYNNEI. Losses at the gene ends were 5 bases for V and 1 base for J; bases not matched to a gene: 4. The CDR3 spans 15 residues. This CDR3 reads CASSRAGGGTDTQYF. CDR3 DNA sequence: TGTGCCAGCAGTCGAGCGGGGGGCGGCACAGATACGCAGTATTTT.

The J gene is TRBJ1-1, the V gene TRBV7-8, with D uncertain. CDR3 length: 13 amino acids. Germline CDR1 SGHVS, CDR2 FQNEAQ. V lost 8 bases and J lost 0, with 10 bases in between. CDR3 DNA sequence: TGTGCCAGCCGTCTTACTATGAACACTGAAGCTTTCTTT. It translates to CASRLTMNTEAFF.

In this sample, this clone turned up once. The chain has TRBV15 and TRBJ2-1; no clear D. CDR1 is LNHNV, CDR2 YYDKDF, per germline (reference sequence). This CDR3 has 15 amino acids. Trimming took off 0 bases at V and 5 bases at J, with 11 bases between the two ends. This CDR3 is CATSRDQNPHNEQFF. The CDR3 bases are TGTGCCACCAGCAGAGATCAAAATCCCCACAATGAGCAGTTCTTC.

The CDR3 DNA reads as TGTGCCAGCAGTTTATGGGACAGAGGATATCAGCCCCAGCATTTT. This codes for CASSLWDRGYQPQHF. The chain uses TRBV27 and TRBJ1-5, with 7 bases that match TRBD1. Losses at the gene ends were 1 base for V and 5 bases for J; bases not matched to a gene: 5. Germline V CDR1 and CDR2: MNHEY, SMNVEV (reference sequence). This CDR3 is built from 15 residues.

The chain recombines TRBV6-5 with TRBJ2-1; the match to TRBD1 covers 7 bases. With 8 bases clipped from V and 8 bases from J, the junction kept 12 bases outside the gene matches. Germline CDR1 and CDR2: MNHEY and SVGAGI. The CDR3 runs to 14 residues. The CDR3 coding sequence is TGTGCCAGCTATCGGACAGGTTTATTGGATGAGCAGTTCTTC. Translating it yields CASYRTGLLDEQFF.

The chain employs TRBV18 and TRBJ1-1; 8 bases agree with TRBD1. The CDR3 has 16 amino acids. Germline CDR1 and CDR2: KGHSH and LQKENI. J gave up 6 bases and V 3 bases, and 12 bases lay outside the gene matches. CDR3 protein: CASSPTSQGALAEAFF. CDR3 bases: TGTGCCAGCTCACCCACTAGCCAGGGGGCGCTGGCTGAAGCTTTCTTT.

The rearrangement joins TRBV6-1 to TRBJ2-1; 11 bases match TRBD2. V trimming: 0 bases; J trimming: 15 bases; junction bases outside the gene matches: 4. The germline V gene has CDR1 MNHNS and CDR2 SASEGT. CDR3 length equals 13 residues. Written as DNA, the CDR3 is TGTGCCAGCAGTGAAGCGCTCGGACTAGCGGGGTTCTTC. Residues: CASSEALGLAGFF.

CDR3 sequence reads: CASSITAVQGAAEAFF. The DNA for the CDR3 is TGTGCCAGCAGCATAACCGCCGTACAGGGGGCGGCTGAAGCTTTCTTT. The chain has TRBV7-8 and TRBJ1-1, with 9 bases lining up with TRBD1. CDR1 and CDR2 from the germline V gene are SGHVS and FQNEAQ. This CDR3 region has 16 residues. The V segment lost 5 bases and the J segment 6 bases; nucleotides outside the gene matches: 13.

The V and J genes are TRBV2 and TRBJ1-5, with TRBD1 matching over 8 bases. The CDR3 totals 15 residues. The germline V gene has CDR1 SNHLY and CDR2 FYNNEI. The junction had 7 bases not matched to a gene; V was cut back by 3 bases and J by 6 bases. This CDR3 is CASSDDRGSGQPQHF. As DNA, the CDR3 is TGTGCCAGCAGTGACGACAGGGGATCTGGTCAGCCCCAGCATTTT.

The chain carries TRBV27 and TRBJ2-1; TRBD1 is a possible D gene (5 bases). This CDR3 is built from 15 residues. V was pared by 3 bases and J by 1 base, with 10 bases between. Germline values: CDR1 MNHEY, CDR2 SMNVEV (reference sequence). The CDR3 DNA reads TGTGCCAGCAGTTTCCAGGGCGAGTCCTACAATGAGCAGTTCTTC. The encoded protein is CASSFQGESYNEQFF.

The CDR3 is CAWRIRRRDRANSPLHF. DNA for the CDR3: TGTGCCTGGAGGATAAGACGCCGGGACAGGGCTAATTCACCCCTCCACTTT. The V and J genes are TRBV30 and TRBJ1-6, with 9 nucleotides matching TRBD1. CDR3 length: 17 amino acids. Germline CDR1 GTSNPN, CDR2 SVGIG (reference sequence). V trimming: 3 bases; J trimming: 6 bases; junction bases outside the gene matches: 12.

This chain connects TRBV6-2 or TRBV6-3 to TRBJ1-1; possibly TRBD1 for D (5 bases). This CDR3 region has 16 residues. Germline CDR1 reads MNHEY; CDR2 reads SVGEGT. The germline V and J ends were trimmed by 6 bases and 6 bases, with 23 bases remaining between them. Here the CDR3 DNA reads TGTGCCAGCAGCCACGGGCAGGGAGGGCTCAAAGCTGAAGCTTTCTTT. Its translation: CASSHGQGGLKAEAFF.

This sequence joins TRBV6-6 and TRBJ1-2; D not resolved. Germline CDR1 and CDR2: MNHNY and SVGAGI (reference sequence). Between the trimmed V and J ends, which lost 8 bases and 7 bases, there was a span of 8 bases. CDR3 length: 10 residues. The CDR3 region is CASEASGYTF. The CDR3 DNA sequence: TGTGCCAGCGAGGCCAGTGGCTACACCTTC.

The chain combines TRBV19 with TRBJ2-7; weak D call: TRBD2 (5 bases). Trimming removed 9 bases at V and 7 bases at J, with 10 bases between. The CDR3 has 10 amino acids. Germline-derived CDR1 and CDR2 are LNHDA and SQIVND (reference sequence). The CDR3 DNA reads as TGTGCCAGAACCCCGGGGGAGCAGTACTTC. Its translation: CARTPGEQYF.

This chain uses TRBV21-1 with TRBJ1-2; no DNA check was done on the table's D call, TRBD1. TRBV21-1 is described as a pseudogene. This CDR3 has 12 amino acids. CDR3 DNA sequence: TGTGCCAGCAGCCCCCACAGGGGCGGCTACACCTTC. This sequence encodes CASSPHRGGYTF.

The chain employs TRBV11-1 and TRBJ2-2; 8 bases are shared with TRBD1. V gave up 2 bases and J gave up 5 bases; unmatched junction bases: 1. The CDR3 spans 14 residues. Germline V CDR1 and CDR2: SGHAT, FQDESV (reference sequence). The CDR3 DNA sequence: TGTGCCAGCAGCTTACAGGGGGCTACCGGGGAGCTGTTTTTT. Its protein product is CASSLQGATGELFF.

The rearrangement joins TRBV28 to TRBJ2-3; 15 bases line up with TRBD2. The trim removed 6 bases at V and 3 bases at J, leaving 7 bases unmatched. There are 17 residues in the CDR3. Germline CDR1 MDHEN, CDR2 SYDVKM. The CDR3 sequence: CASRGTSGRSGTDTQYF. For the CDR3, the DNA is TGTGCCAGCAGGGGGACTAGCGGGAGGAGTGGGACAGATACGCAGTATTTT. Full variable domain (missing parts from reference TRBV28 and TRBJ2-3): DVKVTQSSRYLVKRTGEKVFLECVQDMDHENMFWYRQDPGLGLRLIYFSYDVKMKEKGDIPEGYSVSREKKERFSLILESASTNQTSMYLCASRGTSGRSGTDTQYFGPGTRLTVL.

The chain couples TRBV12-3 or TRBV12-4 to TRBJ2-1, with D perhaps matching TRBD2 (6 bases). The CDR3 is 13 amino acids. With 5 bases removed from V and 12 bases from J, the gap between germline ends came to 17 bases. The CDR3 nucleotides read TGTGCCAGCAGTAGCGGGTTCCCCGGCGGGCAGTTCTTC. This sequence encodes CASSSGFPGGQFF.

This chain links TRBV9 with TRBJ1-2; 7 nucleotides agree with TRBD1. V lost 6 bases to trimming and J lost 3 bases; unmatched junction nucleotides: 14. CDR3 length: 16 residues. Germline CDR1 and CDR2: SGDLS and YYNGEE. CDR3 sequence: CASTRQGVDYDYGYTF. The CDR3 nucleotides read TGTGCCAGCACACGACAGGGCGTGGATTATGACTATGGCTACACCTTC.

V usage is TRBV24-1 and J usage is TRBJ2-5; D may be TRBD2 (6 bases). CDR1 and CDR2 (germline): KGHDR, SFDVKD. CDR3 length: 15 amino acids. Deletions cut 3 bases from V and 2 bases from J, with 12 bases between. DNA for the CDR3: TGTGCCACCAGTGATGGGCGGGAAAATCAAGAGACCCAGTACTTC. This codes for CATSDGRENQETQYF.

The CDR3 DNA reads as TGTGCCAGCAGCCGTGTAGCGGGAGCAGCGGCAGATACGCAGTATTTT. It is translated as CASSRVAGAAADTQYF. This sequence joins TRBV3-1 (or the pseudogene TRBV3-2) and TRBJ2-3, with 9 bases identical to TRBD2. CDR3 length: 16 amino acids. Germline CDR1 reads LGHDT; CDR2 reads YNNKEL (reference sequence). V shed 4 bases, J shed 4 bases, and the junction held 9 bases outside the gene matches.